This T cell receptor (beta chain) is from a study of shared T cell receptors in the human thymus. Generated by immunoSEQ multiplex PCR, the TCRdb table keeps only in-frame clones and is missing some. The table lists about 710,000 clones, approximately 89% of them singletons. The same sample was also used in a study of human thymus T cells. In that study: Thymus tissue for the work was resected from patients undergoing corrective heart surgery. Biased V and J segment usage appeared in thymus and peripheral blood. In unrelated individuals, thymic repertoires overlapped highly, according to related research.

The sample taken for sequencing was thymocytes. The clonotype comes from a boy in the first two years of life with a congenital heart defect.

As DNA, the CDR3 is TGTGCCAGCAGTTCTTGGACACCCGATCAAAACAATGAGCAGTTCTTC. It specifies CASSSWTPDQNNEQFF. The chain is built from TRBV27 and TRBJ2-1; tentatively, D is TRBD1 (5 bases). The CDR3 sequence is 16 residues long. Germline CDR1 reads MNHEY; CDR2 reads SMNVEV (reference sequence). V was clipped by 4 bases and J by 5 bases, with 18 bases between them.